The clone carrying this T cell receptor beta chain was seen at least ten times. This entry is derived from a study of identical twins. Germline V lookup: CDR1 SGHVS, CDR2 FQNEAQ. This CDR3 has 14 amino acids. Trimming took 5 bases from V and 0 from J, leaving 10 bases between them. TCRdb processed the 5' RACE reads anew with MiXCR; each CDR3 protein has one entry. This table has about 810,000 distinct CDR3 sequences, around 12% appearing once. This sample was shared with a second study, whose subject was yellow fever vaccine responses in identical twins.

This sequence originates from a woman aged 18-29 years in good health. Sequencing was carried out using PBMCs. V gene TRBV7-8 combines with J gene TRBJ1-1, with unresolved D. The CDR3 spells CASSVTDMNTEAFF. The CDR3 region has the DNA TGTGCCAGCAGCGTGACCGATATGAACACTGAAGCTTTCTTT.